The TCR beta chain under discussion was sequenced for a study of T cell changes during pregnancy in multiple sclerosis. CDR1 is MDHEN, CDR2 SYDVKM, per germline. The CDR3 runs 13 residues. V gave up 3 bases and J gave up 4 bases, with 7 bases separating them. Only in-frame clones appear in the TCRdb table, and some are missing; sequencing was by immunoSEQ multiplex PCR. The table shows roughly 110,000 clones, with around 90% occurring only once. The specimen was peripheral blood, collected after pregnancy. J is TRBJ2-1 and V is TRBV28; D is perhaps TRBD1 (5 bases). The clonotype was recovered from a female donor with multiple sclerosis, enrolled in a pregnancy study. This CDR3 is CASSLSGYNEQFF. CDR3 bases: TGTGCCAGCAGTTTGTCAGGGTACAATGAGCAGTTCTTC. Full variable domain (missing parts from reference TRBV28 and TRBJ2-1): DVKVTQSSRYLVKRTGEKVFLECVQDMDHENMFWYRQDPGLGLRLIYFSYDVKMKEKGDIPEGYSVSREKKERFSLILESASTNQTSMYLCASSLSGYNEQFFGPGTRLTVL.